The T cell receptor (beta chain) under discussion was sequenced for a study of T-cell reconstitution after alpha-beta-depleted transplantation in children. Unmatched junction bases numbered 9, after V lost 5 bases and J lost 6 bases. This CDR3 has 15 residues. Germline CDR1 is SGHAT and CDR2 is FQNNGV. Worth noting for this clonotype: Its antigen remains unidentified.

Preparation of the TCRbeta library used unique molecular identifiers. TCRdb re-called the PCR reads through MiXCR, storing one row per CDR3 protein. The sample holds about 490,000 distinct CDR3 sequences, 8% to 11% seen once. General observations from the study: One year after transplant, T-cell counts and diversity came mostly from newly produced T cells. Expanded graft clones numbering several hundred reportedly gave rise to alpha-beta T cells about two months after transplant.

V usage is TRBV11-2 and J usage is TRBJ2-1; 8 bases map to TRBD1. The origin of this receptor is a child aged 2-15 years with inherited bone marrow failure, due to receive a stem cell transplant. The source was PBMCs, collected before TCRalphabeta/CD19-depleted stem cell transplant. CDR3 coding DNA: TGTGCCAGCAGCCTATACACGGACAGGGTCAATGAGCAGTTCTTC. This encodes CASSLYTDRVNEQFF.